This entry lists 8 T cell receptor beta chains sequenced from one sample in a study of shared clonotypes between healthy human individuals. Measured with immunoSEQ multiplex PCR; TCRdb has only the in-frame clones, and not every one. The sample consists of around 1.9 million clones, 93% of them appearing once. Naive-designated CD8 cells lacked CD45RO, were positively enriched for CCR7, and omitted terminally differentiated effector memory CD45RA+ cells. Source material: naive CD8+ T cells from PBMCs. These receptors all come from a man in his late teens or twenties in good health. Some clones in this sample may be carry-over from other donors' samples.

The rearrangement joins TRBV5-4 to TRBJ2-1; D call uncertain. The V gene's germline CDR1 is SGHNT and CDR2 YYREEE (reference sequence). V was shortened by 1 base and J by 8 bases, with 10 bases between the two germline ends. This CDR3 comprises 13 residues. CDR3 in amino acids: CASSLKVDHEQFF. The CDR3 coding sequence is TGTGCCAGCAGCTTGAAGGTGGACCATGAGCAGTTCTTC.

The CDR3 DNA reads as TGTGCCAGCAGCTTCCCTCGGCGTGGGACCGGCACAGATACGCAGTATTTT. Residues: CASSFPRRGTGTDTQYF. The V and J genes are TRBV7-2 and TRBJ2-3; D might be TRBD1 or TRBD2, each matching 5 bases. There are 17 residues in the CDR3. With 3 bases removed from V and 1 base from J, the gap between germline ends came to 17 bases. Germline CDR1 SGHTA, CDR2 FQGNSA.

In regard to this clone: A much larger clone differs from this one at a single base, so this may be a read error. The same CDR3 is also encoded by other DNA sequences in this sample. The rearrangement links TRBV28 to TRBJ1-1; D gene uncertain. V lost 6 bases, J lost 5 bases, and 7 bases lay in between. The CDR3 covers 11 residues. CDR1 is MDHEN, CDR2 SYDVKM, per germline. CDR3 sequence: CASSFGTEAFF. The CDR3 nucleotides are TGTGCCAGCAGCTTTGGGACTGAAGCTTTCTTT.

This clone was recorded once. The chain combines TRBV11-2 with TRBJ2-1, with 13 bases that match TRBD2. V lost 5 bases to trimming and J lost 5 bases; unmatched junction nucleotides: 6. The CDR3 length is 16 residues. The germline V gene encodes CDR1 SGHAT and CDR2 FQNNGV. CDR3 loop: CASSHATSGRDNEQFF. The CDR3 coding sequence is TGTGCCAGCAGCCATGCAACTAGCGGGAGGGACAATGAGCAGTTCTTC.

V gene TRBV4-1 combines with J gene TRBJ2-1, with TRBD2 matching 8 bases. The CDR3 spans 16 residues. CDR1 MGHRA and CDR2 YSYEKL come from the germline V gene. With V trimmed by 1 base and J by 9 bases, 11 bases remained unmatched. This CDR3 reads CASSQGTGGIRGEQFF. The CDR3, as DNA: TGCGCCAGCAGCCAAGGGACGGGGGGGATCCGTGGTGAGCAGTTCTTC.

On this clone: Other DNA sequences within the sample encode an identical CDR3. The CDR3 is CASSPGQNYGYTF. CDR3 DNA sequence: TGTGCCAGCAGTCCTGGACAGAACTATGGCTACACCTTC. This chain links TRBV7-9 with TRBJ1-2, with a weak D call TRBD1 (6 bases). Trimming took off 6 bases at V and 2 bases at J, with 10 bases between the two ends. Germline V gene sequence: CDR1 SEHNR, CDR2 FQNEAQ (reference sequence). The CDR3 contains 13 residues.

The gene calls are TRBV7-7 and TRBJ2-1, with D unresolved. The CDR3 contains 17 residues. Trimming pared 3 bases from V and 4 bases from J, leaving 19 bases between. Germline values: CDR1 SSHAT, CDR2 FNYEAQ (reference sequence). The CDR3: CASSLYFEKVPYNEQFF. CDR3 DNA: TGTGCCAGCAGCTTGTACTTTGAGAAGGTTCCATACAATGAGCAGTTCTTC. Based on the CDR3 plus reference TRBV7-7 and TRBJ2-1, the full variable domain is GAGVSQSPRYKVTKRGQDVTLRCDPISSHATLYWYQQALGQGPEFLTYFNYEAQPDKSGLPSDRFSAERPEGSISTLTIQRTEQRDSAMYRCASSLYFEKVPYNEQFFGPGTRLTVL.

This sequence joins TRBV4-1 and TRBJ1-5, with D unclear. The length of the CDR3 is 13 residues. CDR1 and CDR2 (germline): MGHRA, YSYEKL. Trimming removed 1 base from V and 5 bases from J, with 6 bases in between. The CDR3 DNA is TGCGCCAGCAGCCAAGGGGATTATCAGCCCCAGCATTTT. Translated, it gives CASSQGDYQPQHF.